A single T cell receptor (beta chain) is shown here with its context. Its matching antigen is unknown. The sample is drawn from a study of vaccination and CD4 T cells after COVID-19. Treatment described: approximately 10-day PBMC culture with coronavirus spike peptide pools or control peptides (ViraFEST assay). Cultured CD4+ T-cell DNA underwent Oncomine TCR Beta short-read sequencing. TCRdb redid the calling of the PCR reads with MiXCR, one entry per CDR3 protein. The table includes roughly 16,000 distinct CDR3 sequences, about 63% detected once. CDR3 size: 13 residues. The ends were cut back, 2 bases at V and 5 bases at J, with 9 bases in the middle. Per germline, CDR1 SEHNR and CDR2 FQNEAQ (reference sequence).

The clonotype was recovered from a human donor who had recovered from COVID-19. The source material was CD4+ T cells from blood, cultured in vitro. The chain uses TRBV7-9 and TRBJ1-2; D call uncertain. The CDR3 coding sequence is TGTGCCAGCAGCTTATCGCGAGGGTATGGCTACACCTTC. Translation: CASSLSRGYGYTF.